A selection of T cell receptor beta chains follows, all from one sample in a study. TCRdb ran MiXCR on the RT-PCR reads and lists one entry per CDR3 protein. This table has almost 700,000 distinct CDR3 sequences, 11% to 15% appearing once. Sequencing input: memory CD4+ T cells from blood. The receptors were gathered from a female donor in good health, serving as a healthy control. Each CDR3 is given with its conserved first and last residue. Fields, in order: V gene, CDR3 length, J gene, clone size, D gene, CDR3 DNA, CDR3 protein. A D gene is named only where the DNA matches it firmly. Not every row has a clone size; where given, it reads once, few, many or a size class.

>TRBV20-1|15|TRBJ1-4|-|TRBD1
TGCAGTGCCCTAGACCACAGGGGATGGGGGGAAAAACTGTTTTTT
CSALDHRGWGEKLFF
>TRBV5-5|17|TRBJ1-1|few|TRBD1
TGTGCCAGCAGCTCAAACCGCGGACAGGCGGGGAACACTGAAGCTTTCTTT
CASSSNRGQAGNTEAFF
>TRBV6-1|15|TRBJ2-7|many|TRBD2
TGTGCCAGCAGTGAAATTCTCGGGACTAGCTACGAGCAGTACTTC
CASSEILGTSYEQYF
>TRBV20-1|15|TRBJ2-3|-|TRBD2
TGCAGTGCTAGAGATGCGGGGGGGACCACAGATACGCAGTATTTT
CSARDAGGTTDTQYF
>TRBV10-3|15|TRBJ2-1|few|TRBD2
TGTGCCATCAGTGATCGCGGGAGGGCCGGGGATGAGCAGTTCTTC
CAISDRGRAGDEQFF
>TRBV27|10|TRBJ1-6|few|-
TGTGCCAGCAGCCGCTCCCCCCTCCACTTT
CASSRSPLHF
>TRBV20-1|17|TRBJ2-5|few|TRBD1
TGCAGTGCTAGTGATCGTTCGGGGACAGGGAGACAAGAGACCCAGTACTTC
CSASDRSGTGRQETQYF
>TRBV7-2|14|TRBJ1-1|few|-
TGTGCCAGCAGCTTTGCGGGGGGAAGCGCTGAAGCTTTCTTT
CASSFAGGSAEAFF
>TRBV9|15|TRBJ1-1|many|-
TGTGCCAGCAGCGTATCTAGTTACATGAACACTGAAGCTTTCTTT
CASSVSSYMNTEAFF
>TRBV7-3|15|TRBJ2-2|many|TRBD2
TGTGCCAGCAGAGCCGGCGGGAGTAAGACCGGGGAGCTGTTTTTT
CASRAGGSKTGELFF
>TRBV9|15|TRBJ1-5|few|-
TGTGCCAGCAGCCTATCGACAGGCGACAATCAGCCCCAGCATTTT
CASSLSTGDNQPQHF
>TRBV11-1|14|TRBJ2-1|few|-
TGTGCCAGCAGCCGCAACCCGCTGTCGGGGTGGCAGTTCTTC
CASSRNPLSGWQFF
>TRBV6-2/TRBV6-3|15|TRBJ1-5|few|-
TGTGCCAGCTCCCCGGGGGGGTACCGCGGCGAGCCCCAGCATTTT
CASSPGGYRGEPQHF
>TRBV3-1|16|TRBJ1-2|-|-
TGTGCCAGCAGCCCCGTGAGTAGGGGATCCCGCTATGGCTACACCTTC
CASSPVSRGSRYGYTF
>TRBV11-2|17|TRBJ1-6|-|TRBD1
TGTGCCAGCAGCAGAGAGACAGGGCGCCACTATAATTCACCCCTCCACTTT
CASSRETGRHYNSPLHF
>TRBV4-1|15|TRBJ2-1|many|-
TGCGCCAGCAGCCTGGCACGGAACACCTACAATGAGCAGTTCTTC
CASSLARNTYNEQFF
>TRBV5-5|14|TRBJ2-5|-|-
TGTGCCAGCACCCCATGGGGGAGACAAGAGACCCAGTACTTC
CASTPWGRQETQYF
>TRBV18|17|TRBJ2-2|-|TRBD1
TGTGCCAGCTCACCGCCCGGACAGGGGACGAACACCGGGGAGCTGTTTTTT
CASSPPGQGTNTGELFF
>TRBV6-5|15|TRBJ2-7|many|-
TGTGCCAGCAGGGGTGTGGGGGCGTCGGGCTACGAGCAGTACTTC
CASRGVGASGYEQYF
>TRBV30|11|TRBJ2-3|few|-
TGTGCCTGGAATCGTGAGGATACGCAGTATTTT
CAWNREDTQYF
>TRBV5-1|16|TRBJ2-1|few|TRBD2
TGCGCCAGCAGCCCGACGGGACTAGCGGGAGCTGATGAGCAGTTCTTC
CASSPTGLAGADEQFF
>TRBV10-3|15|TRBJ2-7|many|-
TGTGCCATCAGACCTTCAGGTCAACCGGTGGGAGAGCAGTACTTC
CAIRPSGQPVGEQYF
>TRBV30|14|TRBJ1-5|few|-
TGTGCCTGGACCACAGGGAACAGCAATCAGCCCCAGCATTTT
CAWTTGNSNQPQHF
>TRBV3-1|16|TRBJ2-5|few|TRBD1
TGTGCCAGCAGCCAAGGGCTGGGACAGAGGATGGAGACCCAGTACTTC
CASSQGLGQRMETQYF
>TRBV28|14|TRBJ2-3|few|TRBD1
TGTGCCAGCAGTTGGGACAGGGTCAGGGATACGCAGTATTTT
CASSWDRVRDTQYF
>TRBV7-2|17|TRBJ2-3|-|TRBD2
TGTGCCAGCAGCTTAGGTGGGCTAGCGGGAGGCCTGCTTAATCGGTATTTT
CASSLGGLAGGLLNRYF
>TRBV30|12|TRBJ2-7|-|-
TGTGCCTGGAAGCGATCATCTTACGAGCAGTACTTC
CAWKRSSYEQYF
>TRBV7-2|14|TRBJ2-5|many|-
TGTGCCAGCAGCCGGGGCAGTGTTGGGGAGACCCAGTACTTC
CASSRGSVGETQYF
>TRBV10-3|15|TRBJ2-3|many|-
TGTGCCATCTCAAGCGACGACACTAGCACAGATACGCAGTATTTT
CAISSDDTSTDTQYF
>TRBV4-1|15|TRBJ1-1|-|-
TGCGCCAGCAGCCAAATATGGACAGACGACACTGAAGCTTTCTTT
CASSQIWTDDTEAFF
>TRBV20-1|15|TRBJ2-1|many|-
TGCAGTGCTAGTAATCTAGCTAGCGCCTACAATGAGCAGTTCTTC
CSASNLASAYNEQFF
>TRBV20-1|14|TRBJ2-7|many|-
TGCAGTGCTAGAGAAGGAGCGGCCTCCTACGAGCAGTACTTC
CSAREGAASYEQYF
>TRBV12-3/TRBV12-4|14|TRBJ2-1|many|-
TGTGCCAGCAGTTTCGCGGGATCCCCCCACGAGCAGTTCTTC
CASSFAGSPHEQFF
>TRBV27|15|TRBJ2-5|-|-
TGTGCCAGCAGTTTCCACCGGGCTGGTGAAGAGACCCAGTACTTC
CASSFHRAGEETQYF
>TRBV7-8|14|TRBJ2-5|few|TRBD1
TGTGCCAGCAGCTATGGACAGGACAGAGAGACCCAGTACTTC
CASSYGQDRETQYF
>TRBV3-1|15|TRBJ2-2|-|TRBD1
TGTGCCAGCAGCCATGGACAGGTTCTATCCGGGGAGCTGTTTTTT
CASSHGQVLSGELFF
>TRBV6-6|15|TRBJ2-7|many|TRBD1
TGTGCCAGCAGTTACCCACAGGGGGCTTGGTACGAGCAGTACTTC
CASSYPQGAWYEQYF
>TRBV3-1|16|TRBJ1-2|few|TRBD1
TGTGCCAGCAGGCGAACTCGCCAGGACAGGGGCTATGGCTACACCTTC
CASRRTRQDRGYGYTF
>TRBV29-1|12|TRBJ2-3|many|-
TGCAGCGTTGATAGTAACGTAGATACGCAGTATTTT
CSVDSNVDTQYF
>TRBV7-8|14|TRBJ2-5|-|-
TGTGCCAGCAGCCCCCGAGCGGTAAAAGAGACCCAGTACTTC
CASSPRAVKETQYF
>TRBV30|13|TRBJ2-5|few|TRBD2
TGTGCCTGGAGTGTTTCTAGCGGGCAGACCCAGTACTTC
CAWSVSSGQTQYF